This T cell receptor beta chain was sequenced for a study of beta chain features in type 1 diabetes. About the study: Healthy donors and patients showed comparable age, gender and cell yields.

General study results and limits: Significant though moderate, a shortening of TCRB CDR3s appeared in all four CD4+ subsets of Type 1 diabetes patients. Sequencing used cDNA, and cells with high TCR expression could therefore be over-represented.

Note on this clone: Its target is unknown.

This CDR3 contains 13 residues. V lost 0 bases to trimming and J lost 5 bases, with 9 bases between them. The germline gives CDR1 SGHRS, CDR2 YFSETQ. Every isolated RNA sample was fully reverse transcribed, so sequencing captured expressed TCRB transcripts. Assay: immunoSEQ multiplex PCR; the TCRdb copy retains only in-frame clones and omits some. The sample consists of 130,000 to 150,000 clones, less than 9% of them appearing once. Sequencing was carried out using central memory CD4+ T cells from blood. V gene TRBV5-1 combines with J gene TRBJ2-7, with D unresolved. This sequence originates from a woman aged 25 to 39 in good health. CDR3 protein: CASSLAIRDEQYF. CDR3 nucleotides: TGCGCCAGCAGCTTGGCCATTCGCGACGAGCAGTACTTC.